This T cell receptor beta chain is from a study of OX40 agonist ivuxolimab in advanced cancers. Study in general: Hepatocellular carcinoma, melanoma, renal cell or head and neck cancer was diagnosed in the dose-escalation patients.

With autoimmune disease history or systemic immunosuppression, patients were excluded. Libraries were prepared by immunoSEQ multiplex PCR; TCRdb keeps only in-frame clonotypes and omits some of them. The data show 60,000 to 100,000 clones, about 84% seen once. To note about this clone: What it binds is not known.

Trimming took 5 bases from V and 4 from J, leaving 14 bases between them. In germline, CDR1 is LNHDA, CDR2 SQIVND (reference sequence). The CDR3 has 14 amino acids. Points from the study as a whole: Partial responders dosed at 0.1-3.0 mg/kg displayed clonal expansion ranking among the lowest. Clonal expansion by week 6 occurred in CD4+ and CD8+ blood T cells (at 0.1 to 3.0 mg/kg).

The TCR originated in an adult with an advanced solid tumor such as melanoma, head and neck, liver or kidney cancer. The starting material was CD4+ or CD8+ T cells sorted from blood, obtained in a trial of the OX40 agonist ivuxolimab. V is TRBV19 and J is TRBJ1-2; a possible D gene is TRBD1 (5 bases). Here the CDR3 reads CASSPVGESYGYTF. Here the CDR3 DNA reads TGTGCCAGTAGTCCTGTGGGGGAGTCCTATGGCTACACCTTC.